This entry is about one TCR beta chain. What it binds is unknown. The ends lost 5 bases at V and 1 base at J; junction bases unmatched: 5. This CDR3 is built from 15 residues. Germline values: CDR1 LNHNV, CDR2 YYDKDF (reference sequence). This specimen belongs to a study of response to subunit inactivated influenza vaccine. General study results and limits: Authors suggested seasonal influenza vaccinations each recruit few new T cells.

TCRdb called the RT-PCR reads again in MiXCR, with one record for every CDR3 protein. The top ten clones hold around a tenth of a sample with hundreds of thousands of distinct CDR3 sequences, less than 20% of them seen once. The sequence was collected from a man aged 50 or older who received an inactivated influenza vaccine. Sequencing was performed on PBMCs from blood, taken about 11 days after vaccination. The rearrangement joins TRBV15 to TRBJ2-1, with 7 bases that match TRBD1. CDR3 residues: CATSEHRGSYNEQFF. The CDR3 bases are TGTGCCACCAGCGAACACAGGGGTTCCTACAATGAGCAGTTCTTC.